The source of this T cell receptor beta chain is a study of shared clonotypes between healthy human individuals. Study-wide points: Among donors, clonotype sharing was expected to be affected by sequencing depth.

Germline V gene data show CDR1 as WSHSY and CDR2 as SAAADI. Losses at the gene ends were 1 base for V and 8 bases for J; bases not matched to a gene: 6. The CDR3 consists of 15 residues. Measured with immunoSEQ multiplex PCR; TCRdb has only the in-frame clones, and not every one. The top ten clones hold about 1.5% of a sample with approximately 980,000 clones, less than 85% of them seen once. Comments on this clone: Antigen: not known.

The sequence was collected from a man between 18 and 35 years old in good health. Sequences were obtained from memory CD4+ T cells sorted from blood. Subset of the sample: CD45RA-negative fraction. The chain combines TRBV10-2 with TRBJ2-1, with 9 bases that match TRBD1. CDR3 protein: CASSEWRTGVDEQFF. CDR3 in DNA: TGCGCCAGCAGTGAGTGGAGGACAGGGGTGGATGAGCAGTTCTTC.